The source of this T cell receptor (beta chain) is a study of cytomegalovirus exposure and HLA in healthy donors. The V end was cut by 6 bases, the J end by 2 bases, with 9 bases between. The CDR3 spans 13 residues. Germline CDR1 is SGHRS and CDR2 is YFSETQ. Whole-study results and caveats: Earlier analysis found most TCR beta V segments productive about 87% or about 30% of the time. 87-base-pair reads could not separate some V segments, including TRBV6-2 and TRBV6-3.

On this clone itself: Its cognate antigen is unknown.

Vbeta (60) and Jbeta (13) primers were used in the PCR. Data came from immunoSEQ multiplex PCR; TCRdb stores just in-frame clones and leaves some out. Of approximately 170,000 clones listed, 68% were seen once; the top ten hold roughly 4%. The sequence was obtained from a woman younger than 30 in good health and CMV-seropositive. The sample was PBMCs. V and J are TRBV5-1 and TRBJ1-3, with a tentative D call TRBD1 (5 bases). CDR3 bases: TGCGCCAGCACGGGGGGACCTGGAAACACCATATATTTT. It specifies CASTGGPGNTIYF.